This T cell receptor (beta chain) was identified during a study of T-cell memory formation after mild COVID-19. It was 5'RACE with constant-segment primers that produced the TCR alpha and TCR beta cDNA libraries, which carried sample barcodes and UMIs. MiXCR was run by TCRdb on the 5' RACE reads, yielding one entry per CDR3 protein. The data show around 470,000 distinct CDR3 sequences, with about 19% seen just once and roughly 8% held by the top ten. The clonotype was recovered from an adult woman who had mild COVID-19 (a few samples of this study predate the infection). Cell type and time point are not known. The sample was PBMCs or a T cell subset sorted from them (not recorded which).

The DNA of the CDR3 is TGTGCCAGCAGTCCCCTGGGACAGCCACGTGGCGCTTTCTTT. Translated, it gives CASSPLGQPRGAFF. The V gene is TRBV27, the J gene TRBJ1-1; 7 bases match TRBD1. The germline gives CDR1 MNHEY, CDR2 SMNVEV (reference sequence). This CDR3 has 14 amino acids. The junction had 14 bases not matched to a gene; V was cut back by 5 bases and J by 11 bases.